This note documents a single T cell receptor beta chain sequence. This specimen comes from a study of cytomegalovirus exposure and HLA in healthy donors. Repertoires were generated with immunoSEQ multiplex PCR, while TCRdb's copy carries only in-frame clones and drops some. In the table there are 95,000 to 150,000 clones, roughly 90% of which are singletons. The sample was PBMCs. This clonotype was obtained from a woman under 30 in good health and CMV-seronegative.

CDR3 sequence (DNA): TGTGCCAGCAGCCAAGAGCCCCTTACTAGCACAGATACGCAGTATTTT. This translates into CASSQEPLTSTDTQYF. The J gene is TRBJ2-3, the V gene TRBV4-2; D gene ambiguous. V lost 0 bases and J 0 bases, leaving 10 bases between the germline ends. Germline V gene data show CDR1 as LGHNA and CDR2 as YNFKEQ. The CDR3 length is 16 residues.